This entry describes one T cell receptor beta chain. This entry comes from a study of CD8 T cells in ankylosing spondylitis. The CDR3 is made up of 14 amino acids. V lost 1 base and J 12 bases, leaving 16 bases between the germline ends. Germline V gives CDR1 LGHDT, CDR2 YNNKEL (reference sequence). Libraries of TCR beta came from quantitative 5'-RACE with molecular barcodes. MiXCR, run by TCRdb on the 5' RACE reads, gives a single entry per CDR3 protein. The top ten hold more than 9% of the sample, which has fewer than 130,000 distinct CDR3 sequences, 24% seen once. The rearrangement uses TRBV3-1 and TRBJ2-4; D not certain. The sequenced sample was synovial fluid, either unsorted or a sorted T cell fraction (not recorded which). The receptor comes from a male donor with ankylosing spondylitis. Here the CDR3 reads CASSQGSRSVNQYF. CDR3 in DNA: TGTGCCAGCAGCCAAGGAAGCCGGTCAGTGAATCAGTACTTC.